This TCR beta chain was recovered during a study of response to subunit inactivated influenza vaccine. Study-wide results and limits: Every seasonal influenza vaccination brings in few new T cells, the authors suggested.

Ten or more counts support this clonotype. Its antigen is not known. The CDR3 runs to 14 residues. Trimming stripped 6 bases from V and 1 base from J, with 7 bases between. TCRdb re-called the RT-PCR reads with MiXCR, one entry per CDR3 protein. Of under 750,000 distinct CDR3 sequences in the sample, 10% to 15% are singletons; the top ten hold more than 8.5%. This rearrangement joins TRBV12-3 or TRBV12-4 to TRBJ2-6; D unresolved. The receptor was isolated from a man aged 50 to 60 who received an inactivated influenza vaccine. The sequenced sample was PBMCs from blood, obtained on the day of vaccination. The CDR3 protein is CASSILSGANVLTF. CDR3 nucleotides: TGTGCCAGCAGCATACTGTCTGGGGCCAACGTCCTGACTTTC.